These 27 T cell receptor beta chains originate from one sample sequenced in a study of PD-L1 blockade in urothelial cancer. TCRdb keeps only in-frame clones here, not all; method: immunoSEQ multiplex PCR. The table includes 70,000 to 75,000 clones, less than 90% detected once. Time point indicated: pretreatment peripheral blood. Sequencing was performed on PBMCs, taken around atezolizumab (anti-PD-L1) treatment. The receptors shown here come from a woman aged 70 to 79 with urothelial cancer.

The chain recombines TRBV25-1 with TRBJ1-6; 7 positions agree with TRBD1. Germline V gene data show CDR1 as MGHDK and CDR2 as SYGVNS. Trimming cost V 4 bases and J 0 bases; bases outside gene matches: 6. The CDR3 spans 17 residues. CDR3 sequence reads: CASSAQRDSSYNSPLHF. DNA of the CDR3: TGTGCCAGCAGTGCACAAAGGGACAGCTCCTATAATTCACCCCTCCACTTT.

This clone was seen more than once but under ten times. The chain combines TRBV2 with TRBJ2-7; 11 bases match TRBD2. The CDR3 is made up of 15 amino acids. The V gene's germline CDR1 is SNHLY and CDR2 FYNNEI. V was clipped by 6 bases and J by 0 bases; unmatched bases: 4. The CDR3 DNA reads as TGTGCCAGCAGCGTAGCGGGAGGGCCCTCCTACGAGCAGTACTTC. This codes for CASSVAGGPSYEQYF.

The chain carries TRBV27 and TRBJ2-7; 8 nucleotides line up with TRBD1. This CDR3 contains 16 residues. The V and J ends lost 6 bases and 6 bases, in that order; junction bases with no gene match: 16. In germline, CDR1 is MNHEY, CDR2 SMNVEV (reference sequence). The CDR3, as DNA: TGTGCCAGCAGCCGAGGACAGGGCCTTTATGGCAGCGAGCAGTACTTC. This sequence encodes CASSRGQGLYGSEQYF.

This rearrangement joins TRBV30 to TRBJ1-1, with TRBD1 matching over 8 bases. Germline V gives CDR1 GTSNPN, CDR2 SVGIG (reference sequence). The CDR3 is made up of 13 amino acids. After removal of 5 bases from V and 5 bases from J, the junction contained 7 bases not matched to a gene. Here the CDR3 reads CAWDRGGGTEAFF. The DNA of the CDR3 is TGTGCCTGGGACAGGGGCGGAGGGACTGAAGCTTTCTTT.

CDR3 in DNA: TGTGCCAGCTCACTGACAGGGTCTGAGTCGGCCCAGCATTTT. Amino acid sequence: CASSLTGSESAQHF. The V and J genes are TRBV18 and TRBJ1-5, with 7 bases that match TRBD1. Germline CDR1 is KGHSH and CDR2 is LQKENI. The CDR3 consists of 14 residues. V trimming: 4 bases; J trimming: 11 bases; junction bases outside the gene matches: 11.

The chain uses TRBV14 and TRBJ2-3; TRBD2 matches at 7 bases. This CDR3 is built from 15 residues. From germline, CDR1 is SGHDN and CDR2 FVKESK. The V gene end was trimmed by 1 base and the J gene end by 5 bases; junction bases not matched to a gene: 6. The CDR3 loop reads CASSQVAGVLDTQYF. The DNA for the CDR3 is TGTGCCAGCAGCCAAGTCGCGGGAGTTTTAGATACGCAGTATTTT. The full variable domain, its missing parts supplied by reference TRBV14 and TRBJ2-3, is EAGVTQFPSHSVIEKGQTVTLRCDPISGHDNLYWYRRVMGKEIKFLLHFVKESKQDESGMPNNRFLAERTGGTYSTLKVQPAELEDSGVYFCASSQVAGVLDTQYFGPGTRLTVL.

CDR3 nucleotide sequence: TGTGCCAGCAGCGCCGGGACTAGCGGGAGGTTCTACGAGCAGTACTTC. Translated: CASSAGTSGRFYEQYF. The V gene is TRBV9, the J gene TRBJ2-7; 15 bases are shared with TRBD2. Germline V gene sequence: CDR1 SGDLS, CDR2 YYNGEE. The CDR3 runs 16 residues. J was trimmed by 3 bases and V by 3 bases; bases with no gene match: 4.

The V and J genes are TRBV28 and TRBJ1-2; no firm D call. This CDR3 is 12 amino acids long. The germline V gene encodes CDR1 MDHEN and CDR2 SYDVKM. V shed 7 bases and J shed 5 bases, with 11 bases lying between them. The DNA for the CDR3 is TGTGCCAGCACCCCGGGAAATTATGGCTACACCTTC. It codes for CASTPGNYGYTF.

The chain has TRBV19 and TRBJ2-1; weak D call: TRBD1 (7 bases). Germline V gene lookup returns CDR1 LNHDA and CDR2 SQIVND (reference sequence). CDR3 length: 12 residues. V was shortened by 5 bases and J by 15 bases, with 17 bases between the two germline ends. CDR3 sequence (DNA): TGTGCCAGTAGTCCCCAGGGGGGAGTAGTGTTCTTC. As protein: CASSPQGGVVFF.

The V gene is TRBV28, the J gene TRBJ1-5; 7 positions agree with TRBD1. There are 14 residues in the CDR3. The V and J ends lost 6 bases and 4 bases, in that order; junction bases with no gene match: 6. CDR1 is MDHEN, CDR2 SYDVKM, per germline. CDR3 DNA sequence: TGTGCCAGCAGGTTAGACAGGGTGAATCAGCCCCAGCATTTT. Translated, it gives CASRLDRVNQPQHF.

Regarding this clone: Different DNA sequences within this sample yield the same CDR3. V is TRBV5-1 and J is TRBJ2-7; D may be TRBD2 (5 bases). Germline loops: CDR1 SGHRS, CDR2 YFSETQ. V was pared by 1 base and J by 4 bases, with 12 bases between. There are 14 residues in the CDR3. CDR3 protein: CASSLKDSYYEQYF. In nucleotides, the CDR3 is TGCGCCAGCAGCTTGAAGGACTCCTATTACGAGCAGTACTTC.

V usage is TRBV5-5 and J usage is TRBJ2-3; no clear D. The V and J ends lost 4 bases and 3 bases respectively, with 6 bases between them. Germline CDR1 is SGHKS and CDR2 is YYEKEE (reference sequence). This CDR3 comprises 12 residues. The CDR3 loop is CASSHSTDTQYF. DNA of the CDR3: TGTGCCAGCAGCCACTCGACAGATACGCAGTATTTT.

V gene TRBV7-2 combines with J gene TRBJ2-7; maybe TRBD1 (5 bases). The germline gives CDR1 SGHTA, CDR2 FQGNSA. V dropped 3 bases and J dropped 4 bases, with 25 bases sitting between them. The CDR3 is made up of 18 amino acids. CDR3 DNA: TGTGCCAGCAGCTTGGACCCCTGGTGGGGCCAGAATGCTTACGAGCAGTACTTC. Its protein product is CASSLDPWWGQNAYEQYF.

The chain employs TRBV19 and TRBJ1-5; D is unresolved. Germline assignment: CDR1 LNHDA and CDR2 SQIVND (reference sequence). V gave up 0 bases and J gave up 0 bases, with 9 bases separating them. The CDR3 contains 16 residues. The CDR3 is CASSIDRRDSNQPQHF. The CDR3 nucleotides are TGTGCCAGTAGTATAGACCGACGGGATAGCAATCAGCCCCAGCATTTT. Using reference TRBV19 and TRBJ1-5 for the parts outside the CDR3, the full variable domain is DGGITQSPKYLFRKEGQNVTLSCEQNLNHDAMYWYRQDPGQGLRLIYYSQIVNDFQKGDIAEGYSVSREKKESFPLTVTSAQKNPTAFYLCASSIDRRDSNQPQHFGDGTRLSIL.

The rearrangement joins TRBV5-6 to TRBJ2-7, with D maybe TRBD2 (5 bases). The V end was cut by 0 bases, the J end by 7 bases, with 11 bases between. This CDR3 has 13 residues. Germline loops: CDR1 SGHDT, CDR2 YYEEEE. Written as DNA, the CDR3 is TGTGCCAGCAGCTTGGGATCCCCGGGGGAGCAGTACTTC. This codes for CASSLGSPGEQYF.

The CDR3 sequence is CASSSTSGSSYNEQFF. The CDR3 nucleotides read TGCGCCAGCAGCTCGACTAGCGGGAGCTCCTACAATGAGCAGTTCTTC. This chain joins TRBV5-1 and TRBJ2-1; the match to TRBD2 covers 12 bases. The CDR3 is 16 residues long. Germline CDR1 and CDR2: SGHRS and YFSETQ. V dropped 3 bases and J dropped 0; count of bases not matched to a gene: 1.

The rearrangement uses TRBV29-1 and TRBJ2-7, with D maybe TRBD1 (6 bases). The CDR3 runs to 16 residues. Germline V CDR1 and CDR2: SQVTM, ANQGSEA. Trimming took 5 bases from V and 4 from J, leaving 24 bases between them. In DNA, the CDR3 is TGCAGCGTTCGTCTCTATCTCGGGACACCCGAATACGAGCAGTACTTC. It yields the protein CSVRLYLGTPEYEQYF.

This chain connects TRBV9 to TRBJ1-4; D is uncertain. V lost 0 bases to trimming and J lost 8 bases, with 11 bases between them. CDR3 length: 14 amino acids. The germline CDR1 and CDR2 sequences are SGDLS and YYNGEE. The CDR3 sequence is CASSVGRQDEKLFF. In nucleotides, the CDR3 is TGTGCCAGCAGCGTAGGGAGGCAGGACGAAAAACTGTTTTTT.

This rearrangement joins TRBV7-8 to TRBJ1-2; 10 bases map to TRBD1. J lost 6 bases, V lost 2 bases, and 3 bases had no gene match. Germline V gene sequence: CDR1 SGHVS, CDR2 FQNEAQ. CDR3 length: 14 amino acids. CDR3 protein: CASSLRTGGDGYTF. The CDR3 region has the DNA TGTGCCAGCAGCTTACGGACAGGGGGGGATGGCTACACCTTC.

This clone has a single count. V and J are TRBV5-1 and TRBJ2-1; D is undetermined. This CDR3 has 14 amino acids. V dropped 0 bases and J dropped 0 bases, with 4 bases sitting between them. Germline V gene sequence: CDR1 SGHRS, CDR2 YFSETQ. DNA of the CDR3: TGCGCCAGCAGCTTGGGTAGCTCCTACAATGAGCAGTTCTTC. Its protein product is CASSLGSSYNEQFF.

The chain employs TRBV19 and TRBJ2-1; 10 bases map to TRBD2. The CDR3 has 15 amino acids. The V segment lost 3 bases and the J segment 5 bases; nucleotides outside the gene matches: 4. CDR1 is LNHDA, CDR2 SQIVND, per germline (reference sequence). The CDR3 bases are TGTGCCAGTAGTATGGTGCTAGCGGGAGACAATGAGCAGTTCTTC. It encodes CASSMVLAGDNEQFF. Together with reference TRBV19 and TRBJ2-1, the CDR3 gives the full variable domain: DGGITQSPKYLFRKEGQNVTLSCEQNLNHDAMYWYRQDPGQGLRLIYYSQIVNDFQKGDIAEGYSVSREKKESFPLTVTSAQKNPTAFYLCASSMVLAGDNEQFFGPGTRLTVL.

In DNA, the CDR3 is TGTGCCAGCACCCCAGGCGAGACCCAGTACTTC. Protein product: CASTPGETQYF. This chain joins TRBV18 and TRBJ2-5; D unclear. This CDR3 has 11 amino acids. From germline, CDR1 is KGHSH and CDR2 LQKENI. V shed 8 bases and J shed 5 bases, with 9 bases lying between them.

The chain has TRBV28 and TRBJ2-5; 7 positions agree with TRBD2. The CDR3 length is 13 residues. The V segment lost 7 bases and the J segment 4 bases; nucleotides outside the gene matches: 6. The germline V gene has CDR1 MDHEN and CDR2 SYDVKM. CDR3 DNA sequence: TGTGCCAGCACATTAAGCGGGGCAGAGACCCAGTACTTC. Translating it yields CASTLSGAETQYF.

The chain joins TRBV5-1 to TRBJ2-3; TRBD2 matches 8 bases. J lost 2 bases, V lost 4 bases, and 12 bases had no gene match. The CDR3 loop spans 17 amino acids. Germline CDR1 SGHRS, CDR2 YFSETQ. The CDR3 coding sequence is TGCGCCAGCAGCCGTCCCGTCCGGGAGGGCTTCACAGATACGCAGTATTTT. This codes for CASSRPVREGFTDTQYF.

V is TRBV5-1 and J is TRBJ2-1; 7 positions match TRBD2. Germline CDR1 is SGHRS and CDR2 is YFSETQ. This CDR3 region has 16 residues. The V gene end was trimmed by 4 bases and the J gene end by 3 bases; junction bases not matched to a gene: 10. The CDR3 nucleotides are TGCGCCAGCAGCCCTCTCCTAGCGGATCGCTACAATGAGCAGTTCTTC. It codes for CASSPLLADRYNEQFF.

The rearrangement links TRBV13 to TRBJ1-2, with 7 bases matching TRBD1. V was clipped by 3 bases and J by 3 bases; unmatched bases: 4. The germline V gene has CDR1 PRHDT and CDR2 FYEKMQ (reference sequence). The CDR3 contains 14 residues. CDR3 DNA sequence: TGTGCCAGCAGCTTGACAGGGCTGGACTATGGCTACACCTTC. It specifies CASSLTGLDYGYTF.

The chain carries TRBV10-3 and TRBJ2-7; 7 bases are a match to TRBD2. The trim removed 4 bases at V and 3 bases at J, leaving 15 bases unmatched. The CDR3 spans 17 residues. CDR1 is ENHRY and CDR2 is SYGVKD in the germline V gene. The CDR3 bases are TGTGCCATCAGTGGCCCTGTGGCCAGCGGGGACTACTACGAGCAGTACTTC. It encodes CAISGPVASGDYYEQYF.